This entry features one T cell receptor (beta chain) sequence. Its antigen is not known. In the same sample, other DNA sequences code for this CDR3. The data are from a study of T cell responses to AZD1222 COVID-19 vaccine. Study overall: Combined were second doses at about 4 or about 12 weeks. General observations from the study: Unmutated variant regions are reportedly targeted by nearly half of spike-specific TCRs. The breadth and depth of Spike-specific TCRs increased once two AZD1222 doses had been given. Sampled repertoires all dated from after the peak T cell response.

TCRdb's table, derived via immunoSEQ multiplex PCR, lists solely in-frame clones and lacks some. The sample carries 150,000 to 200,000 clones, around nine tenths recorded once. Trimming cost V 3 bases and J 0 bases, with 5 bases left between them. The germline V gene has CDR1 MNHEY and CDR2 SMNVEV (reference sequence). The CDR3 is 13 residues long. The receptor comes from an adult in good health. The gene calls are TRBV27 and TRBJ1-1; D unresolved. The specimen was peripheral blood, collected on day 0 of AZD1222 vaccination. CDR3 DNA sequence: TGTGCCAGCAGTTTGACGGTGAACACTGAAGCTTTCTTT. Encoded protein: CASSLTVNTEAFF.